This passage covers 26 T cell receptor beta chains from one sample sequenced in a study of blood T cell repertoires in COVID-19. Using immunoSEQ multiplex PCR, the repertoire was profiled, and TCRdb retains in-frame clones only, with some absent. The sample yields about 200,000 clones, around 83% seen once. Sequences were obtained from peripheral blood. These receptors were obtained from a human donor in a cohort sampled during active COVID-19.

V and J are TRBV5-1 and TRBJ1-1; no clear D gene. The CDR3 extends over 15 amino acids. V lost 0 bases and J 0 bases, leaving 9 bases between the germline ends. Per the germline V gene, CDR1 is SGHRS and CDR2 is YFSETQ. The CDR3 nucleotides are TGCGCCAGCAGCTTGGGTCGGGTTCTGAACACTGAAGCTTTCTTT. The encoded protein is CASSLGRVLNTEAFF.

CDR3 in amino acids: CASTHSLWERNQPQHF. DNA of the CDR3: TGTGCCAGTACCCACTCGTTGTGGGAGCGCAATCAGCCCCAGCATTTT. This rearrangement joins TRBV19 to TRBJ1-5; D gene unclear. CDR1 and CDR2 (germline): LNHDA, SQIVND (reference sequence). V lost 7 bases, J lost 2 bases, and 18 bases lay in between. CDR3 length: 16 amino acids.

The rearrangement links TRBV7-9 to TRBJ2-1; D is undetermined. Trimming took 0 bases from V and 4 from J, leaving 7 bases between them. Germline V gives CDR1 SEHNR, CDR2 FQNEAQ (reference sequence). This CDR3 is built from 14 residues. The CDR3 loop is CASSLAVGYNEQFF. CDR3 in DNA: TGTGCCAGCAGCTTAGCGGTCGGGTACAATGAGCAGTTCTTC.

The genes are TRBV7-9 and TRBJ1-2; D gene ambiguous. Trimming took 5 bases from V and 0 from J, leaving 10 bases between them. This CDR3 has 14 amino acids. The germline gives CDR1 SEHNR, CDR2 FQNEAQ (reference sequence). CDR3 bases: TGTGCCAGCAGCCCGACGGGGTCTAACTATGGCTACACCTTC. Translating it yields CASSPTGSNYGYTF.

This rearrangement joins TRBV6-5 to TRBJ2-7; the D gene is possibly TRBD2 (6 bases). The CDR3 runs 14 residues. Germline lookup yields CDR1 MNHEY and CDR2 SVGAGI. With 5 bases removed from V and 5 bases from J, the gap between germline ends came to 16 bases. Here the CDR3 reads CASSPLAGSHEQYF. The CDR3 coding sequence is TGTGCCAGCAGTCCCCTGGCCGGGAGCCACGAGCAGTACTTC.

The V call is TRBV11-3, the J call TRBJ2-7, with no clear D. CDR1 is SGHNT and CDR2 is YENEEA in the germline V gene. Trimming took 1 base from V and 4 from J, leaving 14 bases between them. This CDR3 is 15 amino acids long. CDR3 residues: CASSLGATIEYEQYF. In DNA form, the CDR3 reads TGTGCCAGCAGCTTAGGGGCGACAATCGAGTACGAGCAGTACTTC.

The chain has TRBV18 and TRBJ2-7; the D is unclear. The ends were cut back, 3 bases at V and 6 bases at J, with 15 bases in the middle. This CDR3 is built from 14 residues. Germline V gene data show CDR1 as KGHSH and CDR2 as LQKENI. DNA for the CDR3: TGTGCCAGCTCACCGGCAGGAATAGTCGTCGAGCAGTACTTC. This gives the protein CASSPAGIVVEQYF.

This clone has only one observation. The gene calls are TRBV4-2 and TRBJ2-1, with 8 bases that match TRBD2. This CDR3 contains 17 residues. The germline gives CDR1 LGHNA, CDR2 YNFKEQ. V lost 1 base to trimming and J lost 4 bases; unmatched junction nucleotides: 9. The CDR3 coding sequence is TGTGCCAGCAGCCAAGTTGCTAGGACTAGCTTTTACAATGAGCAGTTCTTC. Its protein is CASSQVARTSFYNEQFF.

The gene calls are TRBV11-2 and TRBJ2-7, with a weak D call TRBD2 (6 bases). Per the germline V gene, CDR1 is SGHAT and CDR2 is FQNNGV. V lost 8 bases to trimming and J lost 1 base, with 12 bases between them. There are 13 residues in the CDR3. The CDR3 sequence: CASRASVSYEQYF. DNA of the CDR3: TGTGCCAGCCGGGCTAGCGTATCCTACGAGCAGTACTTC.

The gene calls are TRBV11-2 and TRBJ2-2; 8 nucleotides line up with TRBD1. This CDR3 has 17 residues. J lost 4 bases, V lost 7 bases, and 14 bases had no gene match. In germline, CDR1 is SGHAT, CDR2 FQNNGV. The CDR3 nucleotides read TGTGCCAGCAACCGACATCAGGGGGCAGGGAGCACCGGGGAGCTGTTTTTT. Amino acid sequence: CASNRHQGAGSTGELFF.

In its sample, this clone was seen a few times. The chain uses TRBV5-1 and TRBJ1-5, with 9 nucleotides matching TRBD1. The CDR3 has 15 amino acids. Germline-derived CDR1 and CDR2 are SGHRS and YFSETQ. V trimming: 4 bases; J trimming: 0 bases; junction bases outside the gene matches: 2. This CDR3 reads CASSRTGDSNQPQHF. In DNA, the CDR3 is TGCGCCAGCAGCCGGACAGGGGATAGCAATCAGCCCCAGCATTTT.

For this clone: The same CDR3 can be traced to other DNA sequences in this sample. The chain recombines TRBV28 with TRBJ2-7, with 8 bases aligning to TRBD1. Trimming cost V 0 bases and J 0 bases; bases outside gene matches: 4. Germline values: CDR1 MDHEN, CDR2 SYDVKM. CDR3 size: 16 residues. This CDR3 is CASSLWGTGSSYEQYF. The CDR3 DNA reads TGTGCCAGCAGTTTATGGGGGACAGGTAGCTCCTACGAGCAGTACTTC. Combining the CDR3 with reference TRBV28 and TRBJ2-7 gives the whole variable domain DVKVTQSSRYLVKRTGEKVFLECVQDMDHENMFWYRQDPGLGLRLIYFSYDVKMKEKGDIPEGYSVSREKKERFSLILESASTNQTSMYLCASSLWGTGSSYEQYFGPGTRLTVT.

At least ten counts were recorded for this clone. The gene calls are TRBV10-1 and TRBJ2-2, with D tentatively TRBD2 (6 bases). This CDR3 contains 14 residues. V lost 5 bases and J 4 bases, leaving 11 bases between the germline ends. Germline CDR1 WNHNN, CDR2 SYGVQD (reference sequence). Here the CDR3 reads CASSPGLSTGELFF. CDR3 DNA sequence: TGCGCCAGCAGTCCGGGACTGAGCACCGGGGAGCTGTTTTTT.

This clone was observed once. The rearrangement uses TRBV2 and TRBJ2-1, with 11 bases lining up with TRBD1. The CDR3 contains 14 residues. CDR1 is SNHLY, CDR2 FYNNEI, per germline. Trimming took 8 bases from V and 4 from J; bases not matched to a gene: 4. The CDR3 nucleotides are TGTGCCAGCCGGGGGACAGGGGGGTACAATGAGCAGTTCTTC. It translates to CASRGTGGYNEQFF.

This clone was found once. The V call is TRBV30, the J call TRBJ1-1, with TRBD1 as a possible D gene (6 bases). The CDR3 loop spans 12 amino acids. Germline V CDR1 and CDR2: GTSNPN, SVGIG (reference sequence). V gave up 1 base and J gave up 3 bases, with 6 bases separating them. CDR3 sequence: CAWSEGDTEAFF. CDR3 nucleotide sequence: TGTGCCTGGAGTGAGGGGGACACTGAAGCTTTCTTT.

This chain uses TRBV12-3 or TRBV12-4 with TRBJ2-7, with D unresolved. The CDR3 length is 13 residues. V was clipped by 3 bases and J by 2 bases, with 8 bases between them. CDR3 DNA: TGTGCCAGCAGTTTGTGGCAGACCTACGAGCAGTACTTC. Translation gives CASSLWQTYEQYF.

This chain uses TRBV30 with TRBJ1-2; D might be TRBD1 (5 bases). Germline-derived CDR1 and CDR2 are GTSNPN and SVGIG (reference sequence). Trimming took off 6 bases at V and 2 bases at J, with 19 bases between the two ends. This CDR3 is 15 amino acids long. CDR3 DNA sequence: TGTGCCTGCCCCCATTTGGGGAAGGGGAACTATGGCTACACCTTC. Translation gives CACPHLGKGNYGYTF. Supplemented by reference TRBV30 and TRBJ1-2, the full variable domain reads SQTIHQWPATLVQPVGSPLSLECTVEGTSNPNLYWYRQAAGRGLQLLFYSVGIGQISSEVPQNLSASRPQDRQFILSSKKLLLSDSGFYLCACPHLGKGNYGYTFGSGTRLTVV.

As regards this clone: The junction departs from the called germline gene at one end, perhaps through a read error. The V gene is TRBV9, the J gene TRBJ2-7; 7 bases agree with TRBD1. Germline-derived CDR1 and CDR2 are SGDLS and YYNGEE. CDR3 length equals 15 residues. The CDR3 here is CASSVNRGTSCEQYF. The CDR3 DNA is TGTGCCAGCAGCGTTAACAGGGGAACCTCCTGCGAGCAGTACTTC. The full variable domain, rest sourced from reference TRBV9 and TRBJ2-7, is DSGVTQTPKHLITATGQRVTLRCSPRSGDLSVYWYQQSLDQGLQFLIQYYNGEERAKGNILERFSAQQFPDLHSELNLSSLELGDSALYFCASSVNRGTSCEQYFGPGTRLTVT.

This clone was picked up a small number of times. J is TRBJ1-2 and V is TRBV28, with 10 bases that match TRBD1. The V and J ends lost 6 bases and 9 bases, in that order; junction bases with no gene match: 10. The germline CDR1 and CDR2 sequences are MDHEN and SYDVKM. The CDR3 is 14 residues long. The CDR3 DNA reads TGTGCCAGCAGGGACGCGGACAGGGGGACTCGCTACACCTTC. Amino acids: CASRDADRGTRYTF.

The chain has TRBV18 and TRBJ2-3; 7 bases match TRBD2. J gave up 0 bases and V 4 bases, and 7 bases lay outside the gene matches. The CDR3 is made up of 16 amino acids. CDR1 and CDR2 (germline): KGHSH, LQKENI. The CDR3 bases are TGTGCCAGCTCACGGGTGGCGGGAGAGAGCACAGATACGCAGTATTTT. Translating gives CASSRVAGESTDTQYF.

The DNA of the CDR3 is TGTGCCAGCAGTTTATCCTCGGGGGGGGCCAACGTCCTGACTTTC. Translation: CASSLSSGGANVLTF. V gene TRBV27 combines with J gene TRBJ2-6; TRBD2 is a possible D gene (5 bases). The CDR3 is 15 residues long. Germline CDR1 is MNHEY and CDR2 is SMNVEV (reference sequence). V was trimmed by 0 bases and J by 4 bases, leaving 7 bases between them.

This chain joins TRBV15 and TRBJ2-4, with 8 bases aligning to TRBD1. V gave up 3 bases and J gave up 4 bases; unmatched junction bases: 14. Germline V gene data show CDR1 as LNHNV and CDR2 as YYDKDF (reference sequence). The CDR3 is 18 amino acids. The CDR3 is CATSRRGQGLNQKNIQYF. The CDR3 DNA is TGTGCCACCAGCAGGCGTGGACAGGGCCTAAACCAAAAAAACATTCAGTACTTC.

The J gene is TRBJ1-5, the V gene TRBV19; no clear D. Trimming removed 5 bases at V and 3 bases at J, with 5 bases between. The CDR3 length is 12 residues. The germline CDR1 and CDR2 sequences are LNHDA and SQIVND (reference sequence). In nucleotides, the CDR3 is TGTGCCAGTAGTTCAGTCAATCAGCCCCAGCATTTT. Translated: CASSSVNQPQHF.

This chain connects TRBV5-1 to TRBJ2-2; D might be TRBD2 (6 bases). V was cut by 0 bases and J by 1 base, with 13 bases left in between. Germline loops: CDR1 SGHRS, CDR2 YFSETQ. The CDR3 extends over 17 amino acids. CDR3 DNA sequence: TGCGCCAGCAGCTTGGTTCTAGCGAACCTGAACACCGGGGAGCTGTTTTTT. This gives the protein CASSLVLANLNTGELFF.

The rearrangement joins TRBV7-8 to TRBJ2-2; 7 bases fit TRBD1. From germline, CDR1 is SGHVS and CDR2 FQNEAQ. The CDR3 totals 14 residues. After removal of 3 bases from V and 4 bases from J, the junction contained 2 bases not matched to a gene. The CDR3 is CASSLTGFTGELFF. The CDR3 bases are TGTGCCAGCAGCTTGACAGGGTTCACCGGGGAGCTGTTTTTT.

V usage is TRBV28 and J usage is TRBJ2-1, with 7 bases fitting TRBD1. V shed 2 bases and J 0 bases; nucleotides not matched to a gene: 10. The CDR3 totals 18 residues. Per the germline V gene, CDR1 is MDHEN and CDR2 is SYDVKM. Written as DNA, the CDR3 is TGTGCCAGCAGTTTACCCCTTCGGCAGGGGGTCTCCTACAATGAGCAGTTCTTC. Protein: CASSLPLRQGVSYNEQFF. The full variable domain, with the rest looked up from reference TRBV28 and TRBJ2-1, is DVKVTQSSRYLVKRTGEKVFLECVQDMDHENMFWYRQDPGLGLRLIYFSYDVKMKEKGDIPEGYSVSREKKERFSLILESASTNQTSMYLCASSLPLRQGVSYNEQFFGPGTRLTVL.